These 31 T cell receptor beta chains share one sample of origin, sequenced in a study of vaccination effects on CD4 cells after COVID-19. What these receptors recognize is not known. Using immunoSEQ multiplex PCR, the repertoire was profiled, and TCRdb retains in-frame clones only, with some absent. The sample lists roughly 71,000 clones; 75% to 85% were seen once. After expansion with viral peptide pools in the ViraFEST assay, antigen-specific CD4+ T cells were sequenced. The culture ran for 10 days before CD4+ T cells were isolated. Subjects were given two BNT162b2 or mRNA-1273 vaccine doses. The sequences come from CD4+ T cells from PBMCs cultured with HCoV-229E spike peptides, collected after COVID-19 vaccination. Receptor source: a human donor who received a COVID-19 vaccine.

V and J are TRBV6-2 or TRBV6-3 and TRBJ1-1, with D perhaps TRBD1 (5 bases). Deletions cut 0 bases from V and 4 bases from J, with 15 bases between. Germline V gene data show CDR1 as MNHEY and CDR2 as SVGEGT. The CDR3 sequence is 16 residues long. As DNA, the CDR3 is TGTGCCAGCAGTTACTCGACCAGGGATTTAAGCACTGAAGCTTTCTTT. Translation: CASSYSTRDLSTEAFF.

The chain is built from TRBV3-1 (or the pseudogene TRBV3-2) and TRBJ1-1, with 7 positions matching TRBD1. The CDR3 spans 14 residues. Germline V gene lookup returns CDR1 LGHDT and CDR2 YNNKEL (reference sequence). The J segment lost 5 bases and the V segment lost 4 bases, leaving 7 bases of the junction unmatched. This CDR3 reads CASSRRQGRTEAFF. CDR3 nucleotide sequence: TGTGCCAGCAGCCGCCGACAGGGAAGGACTGAAGCTTTCTTT.

This sequence joins TRBV18 and TRBJ1-6; 8 bases match TRBD1. The V gene end was trimmed by 5 bases and the J gene end by 6 bases; junction bases not matched to a gene: 9. The CDR3 totals 16 residues. CDR1 KGHSH and CDR2 LQKENI come from the germline V gene. The CDR3 bases are TGTGCCAGCTCAGAGGACCAGGGGGCAGGTAATTCACCCCTCCACTTT. It encodes CASSEDQGAGNSPLHF.

The J gene is TRBJ1-1, the V gene TRBV6-5; maybe TRBD1 (5 bases). CDR3 length equals 15 residues. CDR1 is MNHEY and CDR2 is SVGAGI in the germline V gene. V lost 4 bases to trimming and J lost 5 bases, with 17 bases between them. The CDR3 region is CASSSPGGGGTEAFF. CDR3 DNA sequence: TGTGCCAGCAGTTCCCCGGGGGGGGGTGGAACTGAAGCTTTCTTT.

This chain links TRBV6-5 with TRBJ2-7; 7 nucleotides agree with TRBD1. The V segment lost 5 bases and the J segment 0 bases; nucleotides outside the gene matches: 4. The CDR3 consists of 14 residues. Germline-derived CDR1 and CDR2 are MNHEY and SVGAGI. The DNA of the CDR3 is TGTGCCAGCAGTCCCCGGGACAGCTCCTACGAGCAGTACGTC. Residues: CASSPRDSSYEQYV.

The chain has TRBV19 and TRBJ2-5, with 7 bases matching TRBD2. The CDR3 runs 13 residues. Germline V gene sequence: CDR1 LNHDA, CDR2 SQIVND (reference sequence). With V trimmed by 3 bases and J by 4 bases, 2 bases remained unmatched. CDR3 bases: TGTGCCAGTAGTATTTGGGGGGGAGAGACCCAGTACTTC. It codes for CASSIWGGETQYF. Based on the CDR3 plus reference TRBV19 and TRBJ2-5, the full variable domain is DGGITQSPKYLFRKEGQNVTLSCEQNLNHDAMYWYRQDPGQGLRLIYYSQIVNDFQKGDIAEGYSVSREKKESFPLTVTSAQKNPTAFYLCASSIWGGETQYFGPGTRLLVL.

The CDR3: CASSPPVADTQYF. In nucleotides, the CDR3 is TGTGCCAGCTCACCACCTGTGGCAGATACGCAGTATTTT. This chain uses TRBV18 with TRBJ2-3, with D unclear. The CDR3 covers 13 residues. Germline V gene data show CDR1 as KGHSH and CDR2 as LQKENI. Trimming took off 0 bases at V and 4 bases at J, with 5 bases between the two ends.

This chain joins TRBV7-2 and TRBJ2-1; D tentatively reads TRBD1 or TRBD2 (5 bases each). V was trimmed by 3 bases and J by 13 bases, leaving 16 bases between them. This CDR3 has 13 amino acids. Germline loops: CDR1 SGHTA, CDR2 FQGNSA. Here the CDR3 DNA reads TGTGCCAGCAGCTTCGGGGTGGGGGATCGCCAGTTCTTC. It specifies CASSFGVGDRQFF.

The rearrangement links TRBV18 to TRBJ2-2; D possibly corresponds to TRBD2 (6 bases). Trimming cost V 3 bases and J 4 bases, with 12 bases left between them. Germline values: CDR1 KGHSH, CDR2 LQKENI. This CDR3 has 15 residues. The CDR3 sequence is CASSPRPGGTGELFF. In DNA form, the CDR3 reads TGTGCCAGCTCACCCAGACCCGGGGGCACCGGGGAGCTGTTTTTT.

The V gene is TRBV9, the J gene TRBJ2-5; 7 bases map to TRBD1. The CDR3 runs 14 residues. Germline V gene data show CDR1 as SGDLS and CDR2 as YYNGEE. With V trimmed by 4 bases and J by 5 bases, 8 bases remained unmatched. CDR3 in DNA: TGTGCCAGCAGCCTCACGACAGGGTTGGAGACCCAGTACTTC. It yields the protein CASSLTTGLETQYF.

The gene calls are TRBV5-1 and TRBJ1-4; D gene ambiguous. This CDR3 comprises 13 residues. V lost 0 bases and J lost 4, with 4 bases in between. From germline, CDR1 is SGHRS and CDR2 YFSETQ. This CDR3 is CASSLALNEKLFF. CDR3 nucleotides: TGCGCCAGCAGCTTGGCTCTTAATGAAAAACTGTTTTTT. Full variable domain (missing parts from reference TRBV5-1 and TRBJ1-4): KAGVTQTPRYLIKTRGQQVTLSCSPISGHRSVSWYQQTPGQGLQFLFEYFSETQRNKGNFPGRFSGRQFSNSRSEMNVSTLELGDSALYLCASSLALNEKLFFGSGTQLSVL.

This chain connects TRBV14 to TRBJ2-2, with D perhaps TRBD1 (6 bases). CDR1 and CDR2 (germline): SGHDN, FVKESK. This CDR3 spans 17 amino acids. V lost 1 base and J lost 2, with 14 bases in between. CDR3 in amino acids: CASSQVSGTLNTGELFF. The CDR3 nucleotides are TGTGCCAGCAGCCAAGTTTCCGGGACACTCAACACCGGGGAGCTGTTTTTT.

This clone was found a few times. The rearrangement joins TRBV15 to TRBJ2-7; 8 bases agree with TRBD2. Germline trimming cut 6 bases from V and 9 bases from J; bases unmatched to any gene: 10. The V gene's germline CDR1 is LNHNV and CDR2 YYDKDF (reference sequence). The CDR3 runs 13 residues. Here the CDR3 reads CATSREGGSVQYV. The DNA for the CDR3 is TGTGCCACCAGTCGGGAGGGAGGATCGGTGCAGTACGTC.

The chain has TRBV7-8 and TRBJ1-6; D gene uncertain. This CDR3 region has 13 residues. The V end lost 4 bases, the J end lost 7 bases, and 8 bases lay between the germline ends. Germline lookup yields CDR1 SGHVS and CDR2 FQNEAQ. CDR3 sequence reads: CASSSPMNSPLHF. The DNA of the CDR3 is TGTGCCAGCAGCTCCCCAATGAATTCACCCCTCCACTTT. The whole variable domain, remainder taken from reference TRBV7-8 and TRBJ1-6, is GAGVSQSPRYKVAKRGQDVALRCDPISGHVSLFWYQQALGQGPEFLTYFQNEAQLDKSGLPSDRFFAERPEGSVSTLKIQRTQQEDSAVYLCASSSPMNSPLHFGNGTRLTVT.

This clone has more than one count but fewer than ten. This chain links TRBV11-2 with TRBJ2-2, with TRBD1 as a possible D gene (5 bases). Looked up from germline, CDR1 is SGHAT and CDR2 is FQNNGV. V was trimmed by 3 bases and J by 1 base, leaving 6 bases between them. The length of the CDR3 is 14 residues. The CDR3 coding sequence is TGTGCCAGCAGCTTCCAGGGGAACACCGGGGAGCTGTTTTTT. Protein product: CASSFQGNTGELFF.

The chain uses TRBV5-6 and TRBJ1-6, with 8 bases that match TRBD1. The CDR3 runs to 14 residues. Trimming took 3 bases from V and 8 from J; bases not matched to a gene: 4. Per the germline V gene, CDR1 is SGHDT and CDR2 is YYEEEE. CDR3: CASSSQGAYSPLHF. CDR3 nucleotides: TGTGCCAGCAGCTCCCAGGGGGCTTATTCACCCCTCCACTTT.

This chain joins TRBV7-2 and TRBJ1-5; D may be TRBD1 (5 bases). Trimming shortened V by 5 bases and J by 6 bases, and 14 bases separated the two germline ends. The CDR3 totals 14 residues. Per germline, CDR1 SGHTA and CDR2 FQGNSA. In nucleotides, the CDR3 is TGTGCCAGCAGCCCCGGGGGGAGCGGTCAGCCCCAGCATTTT. Translated: CASSPGGSGQPQHF.

This chain connects TRBV10-3 to TRBJ1-1; no clear D. Germline V gene sequence: CDR1 ENHRY, CDR2 SYGVKD. Deletions cut 2 bases from V and 0 bases from J, with 4 bases between. The CDR3 is made up of 13 amino acids. Here the CDR3 DNA reads TGTGCCATCAGTGAGACAGTGAACACTGAAGCTTTCTTT. Protein product: CAISETVNTEAFF.

The genes are TRBV4-3 and TRBJ1-1; D gene unclear. Per germline, CDR1 LGHNA and CDR2 YSLEER. Between the trimmed V and J ends, which lost 3 bases and 2 bases, there was a span of 7 bases. The CDR3 contains 13 residues. The CDR3 protein is CASSQRINTEAFF. The DNA for the CDR3 is TGCGCCAGCAGCCAGAGAATTAACACTGAAGCTTTCTTT.

The chain carries TRBV5-1 and TRBJ2-2, with D perhaps given as TRBD1 or TRBD2 (5 bases each). Germline assignment: CDR1 SGHRS and CDR2 YFSETQ. The CDR3 is 17 amino acids. Trimming removed 2 bases from V and 4 bases from J, with 18 bases in between. The CDR3 DNA reads TGCGCCAGCAGCTTTCGTCAGGGAGTGTTGGGCACCGGGGAGCTGTTTTTT. As protein: CASSFRQGVLGTGELFF.

The V and J genes are TRBV10-3 and TRBJ1-5; D unclear. Trimming removed 11 bases from V and 4 bases from J, with 15 bases in between. CDR1 is ENHRY and CDR2 is SYGVKD in the germline V gene. The CDR3 consists of 13 residues. The DNA for the CDR3 is TGTGCCTCTCGAGAGGGAATGAATCAGCCCCAGCATTTT. Encoded protein: CASREGMNQPQHF.

This clone was counted once. The chain recombines TRBV11-1 with TRBJ2-3; TRBD2 matches at 10 bases. The V gene's germline CDR1 is SGHAT and CDR2 FQDESV (reference sequence). The CDR3 consists of 16 residues. After removal of 1 base from V and 4 bases from J, the junction contained 5 bases not matched to a gene. For the CDR3, the DNA is TGTGCCAGCAGCTTAGGACGCCTAGCGGGGGCAGATACGCAGTATTTT. Translated: CASSLGRLAGADTQYF.

This clone was detected a few times. V is TRBV14 and J is TRBJ2-5; no clear D gene. Germline V gives CDR1 SGHDN, CDR2 FVKESK. Trimming took 4 bases from V and 0 from J, leaving 12 bases between them. CDR3 size: 15 residues. The CDR3: CASSPGWGYQETQYF. The CDR3 coding sequence is TGTGCCAGCAGCCCCGGGTGGGGTTACCAAGAGACCCAGTACTTC.

V gene TRBV6-5 combines with J gene TRBJ2-3; no firm D call. Germline V gene lookup returns CDR1 MNHEY and CDR2 SVGAGI. V lost 7 bases to trimming and J lost 2 bases, with 13 bases between them. This CDR3 spans 14 amino acids. The DNA of the CDR3 is TGTGCCAGCAAAGAGGTTCGCTACACAGATACGCAGTATTTT. This encodes CASKEVRYTDTQYF.

V gene TRBV19 combines with J gene TRBJ1-5, with D maybe TRBD1 (5 bases). The CDR3 covers 17 residues. Trimming left V 5 bases short and J 2 bases short, with 19 bases between. Germline assignment: CDR1 LNHDA and CDR2 SQIVND (reference sequence). Here the CDR3 reads CASSPQTGGGGNQPQHF. The CDR3 bases are TGTGCCAGTAGTCCGCAAACCGGGGGAGGCGGCAATCAGCCCCAGCATTTT.

The genes are TRBV14 and TRBJ2-5, with D maybe TRBD2 (7 bases). V lost 2 bases and J lost 5, with 18 bases in between. From germline, CDR1 is SGHDN and CDR2 FVKESK. This CDR3 contains 16 residues. CDR3 protein: CASSQLPPRGGETQYF. CDR3 in DNA: TGTGCCAGCAGCCAACTACCCCCTAGGGGGGGGGAGACCCAGTACTTC.

The chain uses TRBV5-1 and TRBJ2-5, with 12 bases aligning to TRBD1. With 3 bases clipped from V and 5 bases from J, the junction kept 8 bases outside the gene matches. Per the germline V gene, CDR1 is SGHRS and CDR2 is YFSETQ. The CDR3 runs to 16 residues. The CDR3 loop reads CASSWSGTGGVETQYF. DNA of the CDR3: TGCGCCAGCAGCTGGTCCGGGACAGGGGGCGTGGAGACCCAGTACTTC.

The CDR3 region is CSVGQGLAGYTF. The CDR3 DNA sequence: TGCAGCGTCGGACAGGGGCTTGCTGGCTACACCTTC. The chain is built from TRBV29-1 and TRBJ1-2, with 9 bases lining up with TRBD1. The length of the CDR3 is 12 residues. The junction had 6 bases not matched to a gene; V was cut back by 6 bases and J by 7 bases. The germline CDR1 and CDR2 sequences are SQVTM and ANQGSEA.

The chain is built from TRBV29-1 and TRBJ2-2; weak D call: TRBD1 (6 bases). The CDR3 contains 12 residues. Germline loops: CDR1 SQVTM, CDR2 ANQGSEA. V shed 6 bases and J shed 1 base, with 6 bases lying between them. The CDR3 DNA reads as TGCAGCGTACAGGGGAACACCGGGGAGCTGTTTTTT. Translating it yields CSVQGNTGELFF.

The V and J genes are TRBV7-2 and TRBJ1-5, with unresolved D. The CDR3 is 15 amino acids. Trimming cost V 0 bases and J 4 bases, with 10 bases left between them. In germline, CDR1 is SGHTA, CDR2 FQGNSA. The CDR3 bases are TGTGCCAGCAGCTTAGCAGGCAGAGTTAATCAGCCCCAGCATTTT. It encodes CASSLAGRVNQPQHF.

The J gene is TRBJ1-1, the V gene TRBV19, with no clear D. Germline-derived CDR1 and CDR2 are LNHDA and SQIVND (reference sequence). The CDR3 sequence is 12 residues long. Trimming shortened V by 4 bases and J by 10 bases, and 13 bases separated the two germline ends. The CDR3, as DNA: TGTGCCAGTAGTACCCAATACGGCGGAGCTTTCTTT. It specifies CASSTQYGGAFF.